These 12 T cell receptor beta chains originate from one sample sequenced in a study of T cell repertoires in cytomegalovirus infection (dated by TCRdb to between 2018 and 2021). The sequencer was an Illumina HiSeq 1500. TCRdb ran its own pipeline on the public reads, namely fastp trimming at Q25 and MiXCR clone calling, and kept in-frame beta chains. CDR3 protein sequences are deduplicated, and each keeps its most common genes and DNA. The sample table contains about 180,000 distinct CDR3 sequences; only one count was recorded for under 15% of them. The leading ten clones occupy 20% to 30% of the sample. Sequencing was carried out using PBMCs. The receptors were gathered from a human donor in good health (CMV status not recorded). Some clones in this sample may be carry-over from other donors' samples.

J is TRBJ2-3 and V is TRBV25-1; 12 bases agree with TRBD1. Trimming took 11 bases from V and 3 from J; bases not matched to a gene: 12. Looked up from germline, CDR1 is MGHDK and CDR2 is SYGVNS. The CDR3 consists of 16 residues. The CDR3 DNA follows: TGTGCCTCCCGGCGGCGGGACAGGGGGCCTACAGATACGCAGTATTTT. The encoded protein is CASRRRDRGPTDTQYF.

This clonotype was observed many times. This chain connects TRBV7-2 to TRBJ2-1; unclear D gene. The CDR3 runs 13 residues. Trimming removed 4 bases at V and 10 bases at J, with 14 bases between. The germline V gene encodes CDR1 SGHTA and CDR2 FQGNSA. The chain's CDR3 is CASSSRPPREQFF. The CDR3 coding sequence is TGTGCCAGCAGCTCCCGACCCCCAAGGGAGCAGTTCTTC.

This clonotype was seen many times. The V and J genes are TRBV11-2 and TRBJ2-1; TRBD1 aligns across 7 bases. The junction had 7 bases not matched to a gene; V was cut back by 5 bases and J by 3 bases. This CDR3 is 15 amino acids long. Germline V gene data show CDR1 as SGHAT and CDR2 as FQNNGV. The DNA of the CDR3 is TGTGCCAGCAGCCGCGGACAGGTCTACTACAATGAGCAGTTCTTC. Translation gives CASSRGQVYYNEQFF.

This clonotype has a count of ten or more. The genes are TRBV19 and TRBJ2-2; 7 positions match TRBD2. Trimming took 4 bases from V and 0 from J; bases not matched to a gene: 2. This CDR3 spans 15 amino acids. Germline V CDR1 and CDR2: LNHDA, SQIVND (reference sequence). The CDR3 sequence: CASSSGRPNTGELFF. CDR3 DNA sequence: TGTGCCAGTAGTAGCGGGAGACCGAACACCGGGGAGCTGTTTTTT.

The rearrangement links TRBV18 to TRBJ1-6, with D uncertain. CDR3 length equals 13 residues. The germline gives CDR1 KGHSH, CDR2 LQKENI. Trimming removed 6 bases from V and 5 bases from J, with 8 bases in between. The CDR3 sequence is CASSLDNNSPLHF. DNA of the CDR3: TGTGCCAGCTCTTTAGATAATAATTCACCCCTCCACTTT.

This clonotype was seen a few times. This chain joins TRBV7-6 and TRBJ1-1; D may be TRBD1 (6 bases). Germline V gene data show CDR1 as SGHVS and CDR2 as FNYEAQ. The CDR3 extends over 13 amino acids. The V end lost 5 bases, the J end lost 6 bases, and 13 bases lay between the germline ends. Here the CDR3 DNA reads TGTGCCAGCAGCCTAATAGAGGGGGCTGAAGCTTTCTTT. This encodes CASSLIEGAEAFF.

This clonotype was recorded at least ten times. The rearrangement links TRBV7-2 to TRBJ2-1; possibly TRBD2 for D (6 bases). Germline assignment: CDR1 SGHTA and CDR2 FQGNSA. The CDR3 sequence is 15 residues long. The germline V and J ends were trimmed by 8 bases and 4 bases, with 18 bases remaining between them. The CDR3 nucleotides are TGTGCCAGCGCATGGGGGGTACCCCGGTACAATGAGCAGTTCTTC. It specifies CASAWGVPRYNEQFF.

Many counts were recorded for this clonotype. The genes are TRBV7-2 and TRBJ2-5; perhaps TRBD1 as D (5 bases). The CDR3 consists of 18 residues. Trimming shortened V by 4 bases and J by 2 bases, and 23 bases separated the two germline ends. Germline CDR1 reads SGHTA; CDR2 reads FQGNSA. In nucleotides, the CDR3 is TGTGCCAGCAGCTCCCCACGGTCGGTCCGGACACTACAAGAGACCCAGTACTTC. This gives the protein CASSSPRSVRTLQETQYF.

This clonotype turned up a few times. The rearrangement joins TRBV29-1 to TRBJ1-2, with a weak D call TRBD1 (6 bases). This CDR3 is built from 12 residues. Trimming removed 7 bases at V and 3 bases at J, with 12 bases between. Germline V lookup: CDR1 SQVTM, CDR2 ANQGSEA. Here the CDR3 reads CSAPGDDYGYTF. In DNA form, the CDR3 reads TGCAGCGCCCCAGGGGACGACTATGGCTACACCTTC.

This clonotype was seen at least ten times. This rearrangement joins TRBV6-1 to TRBJ1-1; the D is unclear. In germline, CDR1 is MNHNS, CDR2 SASEGT. This CDR3 is built from 14 residues. The V and J ends lost 3 bases and 4 bases respectively, with 12 bases between them. DNA for the CDR3: TGTGCCAGCAGTGAGGGGATCAGAGGCACTGAAGCTTTCTTT. Translating it yields CASSEGIRGTEAFF.

This clonotype came up many times. The chain links TRBV7-2 to TRBJ2-7; D remains ambiguous. V dropped 6 bases and J dropped 4 bases, with 10 bases sitting between them. Germline lookup yields CDR1 SGHTA and CDR2 FQGNSA. This CDR3 is 12 amino acids long. The CDR3 here is CASSQEAYEQYF. The DNA of the CDR3 is TGTGCCAGCAGTCAAGAGGCTTACGAGCAGTACTTC.

J is TRBJ2-3 and V is TRBV5-1; maybe TRBD1 (5 bases). Germline CDR1 reads SGHRS; CDR2 reads YFSETQ. CDR3 length: 16 amino acids. The V gene lost 4 bases and the J gene lost 0 bases, with 15 bases spanning the gap. The CDR3 here is CASSPRQSSSTDTQYF. Here the CDR3 DNA reads TGCGCCAGCAGCCCACGACAGTCATCTAGCACAGATACGCAGTATTTT.